The source of this TCR beta chain is a study of blood T cell repertoires in COVID-19. At the level of the study: Samples taken during acute and convalescent COVID-19 were collected in the United States, Italy and Spain.

Sequencing was performed with immunoSEQ multiplex PCR; in TCRdb, only in-frame clones are kept and a portion is missing. The sample carries around 160,000 clones, roughly four fifths recorded once. Trimming took off 3 bases at V and 9 bases at J, with 15 bases between the two ends. The CDR3 covers 15 residues. Germline CDR1 is SEHNR and CDR2 is FQNEAQ (reference sequence). J is TRBJ1-6 and V is TRBV7-9; D gene uncertain. The receptor was derived from a middle-aged man who had recovered from COVID-19. The sequenced sample consisted of PBMCs or T cells enriched from blood (not recorded which). This CDR3 is CASSLMTDIGSPLHF. CDR3 coding DNA: TGTGCCAGCAGCTTGATGACTGATATCGGTTCACCCCTCCACTTT.